These 27 T cell receptor beta chains were sequenced from one sample in a study of T-cell memory formation after mild COVID-19. TCRdb ran MiXCR on the 5' RACE reads and lists one entry per CDR3 protein. The sample holds some 330,000 distinct CDR3 sequences; roughly 21% are singletons and the top ten take around 12%. The sample was PBMCs or a T cell subset sorted from them (not recorded which). The source is an adult woman who had mild COVID-19 (a few samples of this study predate the infection). Cell type and time point are not known.

This clonotype has a handful of counts. The V and J genes are TRBV24-1 and TRBJ2-7; 7 bases agree with TRBD1. The junction had 6 bases not matched to a gene; V was cut back by 3 bases and J by 2 bases. This CDR3 has 15 residues. Per the germline V gene, CDR1 is KGHDR and CDR2 is SFDVKD. CDR3 in amino acids: CATSDPHGQAYEQYF. Here the CDR3 DNA reads TGTGCCACCAGTGATCCCCATGGACAGGCCTACGAGCAGTACTTC.

This clonotype occurred a few times. The chain links TRBV5-4 to TRBJ2-2, with D maybe TRBD1 (6 bases). Trimming cost V 6 bases and J 1 base, with 19 bases left between them. The CDR3 has 17 amino acids. Looked up from germline, CDR1 is SGHNT and CDR2 is YYREEE (reference sequence). The CDR3 protein is CASTRGGRGRNTGELFF. CDR3 DNA: TGTGCCAGCACAAGAGGGGGAAGGGGCCGGAACACCGGGGAGCTGTTTTTT.

The V gene is TRBV6-6, the J gene TRBJ1-6; D call uncertain. CDR3 length equals 14 residues. Germline assignment: CDR1 MNHNY and CDR2 SVGAGI (reference sequence). The V gene lost 0 bases and the J gene lost 8 bases, with 8 bases spanning the gap. This CDR3 is CASSYSRLDSPLHF. CDR3 bases: TGTGCCAGCAGTTACTCTCGGTTAGATTCACCCCTCCACTTT.

Points on this clonotype: A junction end diverges from the germline sequence, so it may reflect a read error. The J gene is TRBJ2-3, the V gene TRBV12-3 or TRBV12-4; TRBD2 agrees at 11 bases. The CDR3 extends over 15 amino acids. The CDR3 sequence is CASSLAGGHSDTQYF. As DNA, the CDR3 is TGTGCCAGCAGCTTAGCGGGGGGGCACTCAGATACGCAGTATTTT.

The chain combines TRBV14 with TRBJ2-7; maybe TRBD1 (6 bases). The germline gives CDR1 SGHDN, CDR2 FVKESK. V gave up 2 bases and J gave up 4 bases, with 9 bases separating them. The CDR3 consists of 13 residues. The CDR3 DNA reads as TGTGCCAGCAGCCAAACGACAGGTTACGAGCAGTACTTC. Amino acid sequence: CASSQTTGYEQYF. The variable domain in full, completed from reference TRBV14 and TRBJ2-7, reads EAGVTQFPSHSVIEKGQTVTLRCDPISGHDNLYWYRRVMGKEIKFLLHFVKESKQDESGMPNNRFLAERTGGTYSTLKVQPAELEDSGVYFCASSQTTGYEQYFGPGTRLTVT.

This clonotype was counted between two and nine times. The genes are TRBV5-1 and TRBJ2-1; either TRBD1 or TRBD2 may fit D (5 bases each). Germline V lookup: CDR1 SGHRS, CDR2 YFSETQ. CDR3 length equals 15 residues. Trimming cost V 0 bases and J 6 bases, with 13 bases left between them. The CDR3 is CASSLALGTANEQFF. The DNA of the CDR3 is TGCGCCAGCAGCTTGGCCCTCGGGACGGCCAATGAGCAGTTCTTC.

In regard to this clonotype: One junction end disagrees with the germline gene, perhaps due to a read error. This chain joins TRBV5-1 and TRBJ2-5, with D unclear. Per the germline V gene, CDR1 is SGHRS and CDR2 is YFSETQ. The CDR3 is 12 amino acids. CDR3 region: CASSGQQEAQYF. The CDR3 region has the DNA TGCGCCAGCAGCGGCCAACAAGAGGCCCAGTACTTC.

This clonotype was seen a few times. The V and J genes are TRBV30 and TRBJ2-2; 8 bases line up with TRBD1. The germline V gene encodes CDR1 GTSNPN and CDR2 SVGIG (reference sequence). J lost 0 bases, V lost 3 bases, and 3 bases had no gene match. The CDR3 runs to 15 residues. CDR3 nucleotide sequence: TGTGCCTGGAGACGACAGGGGACGAACACCGGGGAGCTGTTTTTT. This encodes CAWRRQGTNTGELFF.

This clonotype was seen a handful of times. This rearrangement joins TRBV15 to TRBJ2-5; D is undetermined. The V gene's germline CDR1 is LNHNV and CDR2 YYDKDF (reference sequence). The ends were cut back, 0 bases at V and 4 bases at J, with 0 bases in the middle. The CDR3 loop spans 11 amino acids. The CDR3 DNA sequence: TGTGCCACCAGCAGAGAAGAGACCCAGTACTTC. Translation gives CATSREETQYF.

The CDR3 region has the DNA TGCAGCGTTGAAGGAGGGGAATCAGCGGCCGATTACAATGAGCAGTTCTTC. It specifies CSVEGGESAADYNEQFF. The V and J genes are TRBV29-1 and TRBJ2-1; D possibly matches TRBD1 or TRBD2 (5 bases each). The CDR3 is 17 amino acids. Trimming pared 1 base from V and 4 bases from J, leaving 20 bases between. The germline gives CDR1 SQVTM, CDR2 ANQGSEA.

This clonotype was counted at least ten times. This chain joins TRBV5-6 and TRBJ1-1, with TRBD1 matching 7 bases. CDR1 is SGHDT, CDR2 YYEEEE, per germline. The CDR3 spans 15 residues. Germline trimming cut 2 bases from V and 4 bases from J; bases unmatched to any gene: 8. Here the CDR3 reads CASSLHRGGVTEAFF. The CDR3 DNA is TGTGCCAGCAGCTTACACAGGGGTGGGGTCACTGAAGCTTTCTTT.

This clonotype was observed a few times. DNA of the CDR3: TGCGCCAGCAGCCAAGATACGTGGCTTTCTCGGGGTGAAAAACTGTTTTTT. This codes for CASSQDTWLSRGEKLFF. The genes are TRBV4-1 and TRBJ1-4; D gene unclear. The V end was cut by 0 bases, the J end by 7 bases, with 18 bases between. Germline CDR1 reads MGHRA; CDR2 reads YSYEKL. There are 17 residues in the CDR3.

This clonotype was picked up a small number of times. V usage is TRBV7-6 and J usage is TRBJ1-1; D is possibly TRBD1 (5 bases). The V end lost 5 bases, the J end lost 4 bases, and 23 bases lay between the germline ends. The CDR3 sequence is 17 residues long. The V gene's germline CDR1 is SGHVS and CDR2 FNYEAQ. The CDR3 loop reads CASSPAGGTEPSTEAFF. CDR3 sequence (DNA): TGTGCCAGCAGCCCAGCCGGGGGAACAGAACCTTCCACTGAAGCTTTCTTT. Based on the CDR3 plus reference TRBV7-6 and TRBJ1-1, the full variable domain is GAGVSQSPRYKVTKRGQDVALRCDPISGHVSLYWYRQALGQGPEFLTYFNYEAQQDKSGLPNDRFSAERPEGSISTLTIQRTEQRDSAMYRCASSPAGGTEPSTEAFFGQGTRLTVV.

The V and J genes are TRBV5-1 and TRBJ2-3; D unclear. V lost 2 bases, J lost 0 bases, and 7 bases lay in between. This CDR3 contains 14 residues. From germline, CDR1 is SGHRS and CDR2 YFSETQ. The CDR3 DNA is TGCGCCAGCAGCTTCCGTCTTAGCACAGATACGCAGTATTTT. Its translation is CASSFRLSTDTQYF.

The chain uses TRBV5-1 and TRBJ2-7; D not resolved. Germline loops: CDR1 SGHRS, CDR2 YFSETQ. The CDR3 consists of 14 residues. The V end lost 0 bases, the J end lost 3 bases, and 10 bases lay between the germline ends. The CDR3 loop reads CASSLGSSGYEQYF. The DNA for the CDR3 is TGCGCCAGCAGCTTGGGTTCATCAGGCTACGAGCAGTACTTC.

The sample holds many counts of this clonotype. CDR3 loop: CASSLGTGRYEQYF. The DNA for the CDR3 is TGTGCCAGCAGCTTGGGCACAGGAAGATACGAGCAGTACTTC. The J gene is TRBJ2-7, the V gene TRBV5-6; D perhaps matches TRBD1 (5 bases). Per germline, CDR1 SGHDT and CDR2 YYEEEE. CDR3 size: 14 residues. Trimming shortened V by 0 bases and J by 4 bases, and 11 bases separated the two germline ends.

J is TRBJ2-7 and V is TRBV3-1, with TRBD1 matching 8 bases. Germline V gives CDR1 LGHDT, CDR2 YNNKEL (reference sequence). The CDR3 is 13 residues long. V lost 4 bases to trimming and J lost 6 bases; unmatched junction nucleotides: 5. As DNA, the CDR3 is TGTGCCAGCAGCCTCCGCAGGGGGCTCGAGCAGTACTTC. Translating it yields CASSLRRGLEQYF.

This clonotype has more than one count but fewer than ten. The V and J genes are TRBV19 and TRBJ1-5, with no clear D. The V end lost 5 bases, the J end lost 6 bases, and 14 bases lay between the germline ends. The CDR3 length is 14 residues. Germline V gives CDR1 LNHDA, CDR2 SQIVND (reference sequence). The CDR3: CASSFCNCGQPQHF. CDR3 in DNA: TGTGCCAGTAGTTTCTGCAACTGTGGTCAGCCCCAGCATTTT.

This chain connects TRBV24-1 to TRBJ2-1, with unresolved D. V lost 7 bases and J lost 4, with 7 bases in between. Germline V gene lookup returns CDR1 KGHDR and CDR2 SFDVKD. The CDR3 totals 12 residues. The CDR3 nucleotides read TGTGCCACCAGCACCCTGTACAATGAGCAGTTCTTC. Its protein is CATSTLYNEQFF.

The CDR3 DNA reads as TGTGCCAGCAGCCGCCTTGGAGCGGAGCAGTACTTC. Translation gives CASSRLGAEQYF. The rearrangement joins TRBV6-2 or TRBV6-3 to TRBJ2-7; D is uncertain. The ends were cut back, 6 bases at V and 7 bases at J, with 13 bases in the middle. The CDR3 loop spans 12 amino acids. Germline loops: CDR1 MNHEY, CDR2 SVGEGT.

The rearrangement links TRBV6-5 to TRBJ2-3; tentative D call: TRBD2 (7 bases). The germline V gene encodes CDR1 MNHEY and CDR2 SVGAGI. Trimming left V 4 bases short and J 2 bases short, with 16 bases between. The CDR3 runs to 16 residues. DNA of the CDR3: TGTGCCAGCAGTTGGCGGGGGCCGGTTCCCACAGATACGCAGTATTTT. This encodes CASSWRGPVPTDTQYF.

The sample holds a few counts of this clonotype. The V gene is TRBV20-1, the J gene TRBJ2-2; 8 bases are a match to TRBD1. The CDR3 runs to 11 residues. Germline V gene sequence: CDR1 DFQATT, CDR2 SNEGSKA (reference sequence). The CDR3 spells CSAGQGGELFF. The CDR3 DNA is TGCAGCGCAGGACAGGGCGGGGAGCTGTTTTTT.

This chain connects TRBV11-2 to TRBJ2-7, with a weak D call TRBD2 (6 bases). The V end lost 2 bases, the J end lost 6 bases, and 11 bases lay between the germline ends. Germline CDR1 and CDR2: SGHAT and FQNNGV. The CDR3 consists of 13 residues. CDR3 residues: CASSLLLGGEQYF. Here the CDR3 DNA reads TGTGCCAGCAGCTTATTGCTGGGGGGCGAGCAGTACTTC.

This clonotype occurred many times. The gene calls are TRBV12-3 or TRBV12-4 and TRBJ2-1; 10 bases align to TRBD2. V dropped 9 bases and J dropped 2; count of bases not matched to a gene: 1. The CDR3 has 13 amino acids. CDR3 sequence (DNA): TGTGCCAGTGGACTAGCGGCCTACAATGAGCAGTTCTTC. Encoded protein: CASGLAAYNEQFF.

This clonotype was detected only a few times. CDR3 sequence: CASSLAPENTEAFF. The CDR3 DNA reads TGCGCCAGCAGCTTGGCCCCCGAGAACACTGAAGCTTTCTTT. The chain is built from TRBV5-1 and TRBJ1-1, with D hard to call. Germline assignment: CDR1 SGHRS and CDR2 YFSETQ. V gave up 0 bases and J gave up 1 base, with 7 bases separating them. The CDR3 runs 14 residues.

The genes are TRBV20-1 and TRBJ1-2, with 10 bases lining up with TRBD1. Unmatched junction bases numbered 10, after V lost 5 bases and J lost 7 bases. Germline V gene lookup returns CDR1 DFQATT and CDR2 SNEGSKA (reference sequence). There are 14 residues in the CDR3. The CDR3 region is CSAGRQGARGGYTF. The CDR3 region has the DNA TGCAGTGCTGGTAGACAGGGGGCGCGGGGTGGCTACACCTTC.

This chain joins TRBV7-9 and TRBJ2-5; no clear D gene. V lost 5 bases, J lost 1 base, and 11 bases lay in between. CDR1 SEHNR and CDR2 FQNEAQ come from the germline V gene (reference sequence). CDR3 size: 14 residues. This chain's CDR3 is CASSPQGIQETQYF. CDR3 coding DNA: TGTGCCAGCAGCCCTCAAGGGATCCAAGAGACCCAGTACTTC.